This T cell receptor beta chain was retrieved from a study of blood T cells in healthy people across ages. This clonotype was seen at least ten times. Its antigen is not identified. Overall study results and limits: Naive T cell percentage strongly correlated with TCR beta diversity. Measured against age, TCR beta diversity per million T cells decreased in a roughly linear manner.

The germline V and J ends were trimmed by 0 bases and 5 bases, with 7 bases remaining between them. The CDR3 runs 14 residues. From germline, CDR1 is MNHEY and CDR2 SVGAGI. Next came a second PCR, run for about 6 to 11 cycles, which used a sample-barcoded 5' primer along with a J-beta primer mix. Each cDNA was tagged by a template-switch adaptor containing 12 random nucleotides. MiXCR, applied by TCRdb to the 5' RACE reads, yields one record per CDR3 protein. Of fewer than 800,000 distinct CDR3 sequences in the sample, 20% to 25% were seen once. The sequence came from a man in his sixties or seventies in good health. This rearrangement joins TRBV6-5 to TRBJ2-2; D is unresolved. Material: blood. CDR3 amino acids: CASSYSYPTGELFF. CDR3 bases: TGTGCCAGCAGTTACTCTTACCCTACCGGGGAGCTGTTTTTT.